The 19 T cell receptor beta chains in this list originate from one sample, sequenced in a study of identical twins. MiXCR was run by TCRdb on the 5' RACE reads, yielding one entry per CDR3 protein. The table includes fewer than 900,000 distinct CDR3 sequences, 21% detected once. The same data also went into a second study, on T cells expressing NK-cell markers.

Material: PBMCs. These receptors all come from a woman aged 18-30 years in good health.

There are a few counts of this clonotype. This rearrangement joins TRBV6-5 to TRBJ1-1; D is perhaps TRBD1 (5 bases). Trimming cost V 2 bases and J 1 base, with 11 bases left between them. Per the germline V gene, CDR1 is MNHEY and CDR2 is SVGAGI. The CDR3 covers 15 residues. CDR3 residues: CASSYGGDGNTEAFF. The CDR3 nucleotides are TGTGCCAGCAGTTACGGTGGGGACGGGAACACTGAAGCTTTCTTT.

This clonotype was seen a handful of times. The chain employs TRBV7-3 and TRBJ1-6, with 7 nucleotides matching TRBD1. J lost 10 bases, V lost 0 bases, and 6 bases had no gene match. The V gene's germline CDR1 is SGHTA and CDR2 FQGTGA. The CDR3 spans 15 residues. The CDR3: CASSLTWDRGSPLHF. The CDR3, as DNA: TGTGCCAGCAGCTTAACTTGGGACAGAGGATCACCCCTCCACTTT.

This clonotype has a handful of counts. This rearrangement joins TRBV12-3 or TRBV12-4 to TRBJ2-2; TRBD1 matches 7 bases. The CDR3 has 16 amino acids. V dropped 6 bases and J dropped 3; count of bases not matched to a gene: 10. CDR3: CASRPLGTAYTGELFF. In nucleotides, the CDR3 is TGTGCCAGCAGGCCTTTAGGGACAGCTTACACCGGGGAGCTGTTTTTT.

The gene calls are TRBV20-1 and TRBJ2-5, with TRBD1 matching 7 bases. Germline loops: CDR1 DFQATT, CDR2 SNEGSKA (reference sequence). This CDR3 is built from 12 residues. V was pared by 6 bases and J by 4 bases, with 5 bases of the junction left unmatched. The CDR3 nucleotides read TGCAGTGCCTGGGACAGTAGAGAGACCCAGTACTTC. It yields the protein CSAWDSRETQYF.

This clonotype has ten or more counts. The chain uses TRBV6-5 and TRBJ2-7; TRBD1 matches at 7 bases. V lost 0 bases and J lost 2; bases outside the gene matches: 4. The CDR3 spans 15 residues. Per germline, CDR1 MNHEY and CDR2 SVGAGI. CDR3 in DNA: TGTGCCAGCAGTTACTCGGACAGGCGCACCTACGAGCAGTACTTC. Amino acid sequence: CASSYSDRRTYEQYF.

The chain joins TRBV10-3 to TRBJ1-1, with TRBD1 as a possible D gene (5 bases). Trimming took off 8 bases at V and 2 bases at J, with 15 bases between the two ends. There are 14 residues in the CDR3. The germline gives CDR1 ENHRY, CDR2 SYGVKD. Here the CDR3 DNA reads TGTGCCATCGCTATTAATGGGGGTAACACTGAAGCTTTCTTT. It codes for CAIAINGGNTEAFF.

The CDR3, as DNA: TGTGCCAGCAATGCAAACCCCGGACTAGCGGGGGACACAGATACGCAGTATTTT. Translated, it gives CASNANPGLAGDTDTQYF. The genes are TRBV12-3 or TRBV12-4 and TRBJ2-3, with 13 bases matching TRBD2. The CDR3 has 18 residues. The junction had 12 bases not matched to a gene; V was cut back by 7 bases and J by 2 bases.

The chain employs TRBV7-3 and TRBJ2-2; D is unclear. The CDR3 length is 15 residues. V shed 0 bases and J shed 4 bases, with 9 bases lying between them. CDR1 is SGHTA, CDR2 FQGTGA, per germline. CDR3 in DNA: TGTGCCAGCAGCTTAACTCATCGGGCCACCGGGGAGCTGTTTTTT. It encodes CASSLTHRATGELFF.

This clonotype was found a few times. The chain joins TRBV20-1 to TRBJ2-5; a possible D gene is TRBD2 (5 bases). The CDR3 totals 13 residues. Trimming pared 3 bases from V and 2 bases from J, leaving 10 bases between. Germline loops: CDR1 DFQATT, CDR2 SNEGSKA (reference sequence). The DNA of the CDR3 is TGCAGTGCTAGTATGGGCGGGCAAGAGACCCAGTACTTC. Its translation: CSASMGGQETQYF.

This clonotype was observed many times. The chain employs TRBV20-1 and TRBJ1-4, with D unclear. CDR3 length equals 15 residues. CDR1 and CDR2 (germline): DFQATT, SNEGSKA (reference sequence). The V end was cut by 0 bases, the J end by 3 bases, with 11 bases between. The CDR3 protein is CSARDLLVSNEKLFF. CDR3 sequence (DNA): TGCAGTGCTAGAGATCTCTTGGTGTCTAATGAAAAACTGTTTTTT.

The rearrangement uses TRBV5-1 and TRBJ1-2; D is unclear. V was clipped by 4 bases and J by 3 bases, with 4 bases between them. Germline CDR1 is SGHRS and CDR2 is YFSETQ. The CDR3 is made up of 11 amino acids. CDR3 DNA sequence: TGCGCCAGCAGCGTGCACTATGGCTACACCTTC. Encoded protein: CASSVHYGYTF.

V and J are TRBV20-1 and TRBJ2-7; 12 bases fit TRBD1. Trimming removed 7 bases from V and 4 bases from J; junction bases left unmatched: 8. This CDR3 region has 14 residues. CDR1 and CDR2 from the germline V gene are DFQATT and SNEGSKA (reference sequence). The chain's CDR3 is CSVRGTGGAYEQYF. CDR3 in DNA: TGCAGTGTTAGGGGGACAGGGGGCGCTTACGAGCAGTACTTC.

This clonotype was picked up a small number of times. The V and J genes are TRBV12-3 or TRBV12-4 and TRBJ2-3; D is possibly TRBD1 or TRBD2 (5 bases each). The CDR3 consists of 13 residues. Trimming left V 10 bases short and J 1 base short, with 12 bases between. The CDR3 region is CATRDGGTDTQYF. The CDR3 DNA is TGTGCCACCAGGGACGGTGGCACAGATACGCAGTATTTT.

This clonotype has just a few counts. The chain employs TRBV10-3 and TRBJ2-7; D is undetermined. This CDR3 comprises 14 residues. The germline V gene has CDR1 ENHRY and CDR2 SYGVKD. The V end was cut by 0 bases, the J end by 7 bases, with 13 bases between. The CDR3 DNA reads as TGTGCCATCAGTGAGTCGGATGCGTTTGGTGAGCAGTACTTC. Translated: CAISESDAFGEQYF.

This chain joins TRBV6-5 and TRBJ2-5; possibly TRBD2 for D (6 bases). Germline V gene data show CDR1 as MNHEY and CDR2 as SVGAGI. V lost 4 bases to trimming and J lost 8 bases, with 14 bases between them. The CDR3 consists of 13 residues. In DNA, the CDR3 is TGTGCCAGCAGTTTACGGAGCGCGGGAACCCAGTACTTC. Protein product: CASSLRSAGTQYF.

This chain links TRBV11-2 with TRBJ2-4; D gene uncertain. Germline V gives CDR1 SGHAT, CDR2 FQNNGV. V lost 1 base and J lost 10, with 14 bases in between. The CDR3 is made up of 14 amino acids. CDR3 in DNA: TGTGCCAGCAGCTTAGGTCCAGATCGCAGGATTCAGTACTTC. It translates to CASSLGPDRRIQYF.

The CDR3 DNA sequence: TGTGCCAGCAGCTCAGCGGATACGAACACCGGGGAGCTGTTTTTT. It translates to CASSSADTNTGELFF. The chain is built from TRBV5-5 and TRBJ2-2; possible D gene TRBD2, 5 bases. The germline CDR1 and CDR2 sequences are SGHKS and YYEKEE (reference sequence). The CDR3 totals 15 residues. Trimming removed 3 bases from V and 0 bases from J, with 9 bases in between. Supplemented by reference TRBV5-5 and TRBJ2-2, the full variable domain reads DAGVTQSPTHLIKTRGQQVTLRCSPISGHKSVSWYQQVLGQGPQFIFQYYEKEERGRGNFPDRFSARQFPNYSSELNVNALLLGDSALYLCASSSADTNTGELFFGEGSRLTVL.

Worth noting for this clonotype: Relative to the germline gene, one junction end is altered; a read error may explain this. This chain connects TRBV7-2 to TRBJ2-2, with a weak D call TRBD2 (6 bases). CDR1 and CDR2 (germline): SGHTA, FQGNSA. The CDR3 is made up of 14 amino acids. The CDR3, as DNA: TGTGCCAGCAGCTTAGACCTAAACACCGGGGGGCTGTTTTTT. It codes for CASSLDLNTGGLFF.

This clonotype was observed a few times. The rearrangement uses TRBV10-3 and TRBJ2-7, with D hard to call. Trimming left V 2 bases short and J 1 base short, with 12 bases between. Per the germline V gene, CDR1 is ENHRY and CDR2 is SYGVKD. This CDR3 spans 15 amino acids. The CDR3 reads CAISELGLMSYEQYF. The CDR3 DNA is TGTGCCATCAGTGAGCTCGGCTTGATGTCCTACGAGCAGTACTTC.